Here is one T cell receptor beta chain with its context. The antigen is not known. The data were taken from a study of T cell repertoires in aging, cancer and after chemotherapy. Study as a whole: Pre- and post-chemotherapy samples were paired from glioblastoma patients treated with temozolomide-based therapy. The full dataset contained about 10 million TCR reads.

Multiplex touch-down PCR with TRB-A/B primers amplified rearranged V-D-J TRB sequences. TCRdb fed the multiplex PCR reads into MiXCR, producing one record per CDR3 protein. The sample has several thousand distinct CDR3 sequences, roughly half seen once; the top ten hold roughly 4%. The CDR3 length is 15 residues. Germline-derived CDR1 and CDR2 are GTSNPN and SVGIG (reference sequence). V shed 0 bases and J shed 6 bases, with 15 bases lying between them. General study results and limits: Median generation probability rose over the chemotherapy interval in each cancer cohort, suggesting rebound thymic output. Loss of evenness, beyond lost richness, contributed to age-related TCR diversity decline in cancer patients.

Amplification of TCR beta used genomic DNA extracted from peripheral blood. This TCR came from a human donor with a solid tumor. The chain has TRBV30 and TRBJ2-1; D is perhaps TRBD2 (5 bases). The sample consisted of blood. CDR3 sequence reads: CAWSVRGIVGNEQFF. CDR3 bases: TGTGCCTGGAGTGTACGAGGGATAGTAGGCAATGAGCAGTTCTTC.